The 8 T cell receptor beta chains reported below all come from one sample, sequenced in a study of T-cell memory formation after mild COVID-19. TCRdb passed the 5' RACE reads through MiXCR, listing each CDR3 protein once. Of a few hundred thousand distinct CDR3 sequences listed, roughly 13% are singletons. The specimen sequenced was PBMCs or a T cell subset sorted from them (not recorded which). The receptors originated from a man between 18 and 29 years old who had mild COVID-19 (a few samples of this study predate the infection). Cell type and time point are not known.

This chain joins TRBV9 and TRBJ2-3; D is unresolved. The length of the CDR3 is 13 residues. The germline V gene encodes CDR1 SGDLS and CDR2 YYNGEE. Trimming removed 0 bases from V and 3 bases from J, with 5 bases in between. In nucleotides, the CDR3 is TGTGCCAGCAGCGTAGTGGAGACAGATACGCAGTATTTT. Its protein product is CASSVVETDTQYF.

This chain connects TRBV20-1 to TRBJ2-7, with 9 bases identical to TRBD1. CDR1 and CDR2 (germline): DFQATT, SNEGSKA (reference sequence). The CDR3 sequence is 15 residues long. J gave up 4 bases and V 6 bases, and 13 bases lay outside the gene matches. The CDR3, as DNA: TGCAGTGCCCTCCGAGGGAACAGGGGGCGGTACGAGCAGTACTTC. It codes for CSALRGNRGRYEQYF.

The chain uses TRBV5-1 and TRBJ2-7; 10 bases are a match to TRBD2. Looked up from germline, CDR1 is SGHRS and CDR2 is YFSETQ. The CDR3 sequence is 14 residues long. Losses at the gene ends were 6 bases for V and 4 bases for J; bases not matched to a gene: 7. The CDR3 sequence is CASMRLAGDYEQYF. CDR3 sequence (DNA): TGCGCCAGCATGAGGCTAGCGGGAGATTACGAGCAGTACTTC.

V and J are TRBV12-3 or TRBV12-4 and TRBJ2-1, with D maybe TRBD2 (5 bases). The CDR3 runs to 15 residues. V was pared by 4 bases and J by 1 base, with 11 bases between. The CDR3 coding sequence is TGTGCCAGCAGTTGGGCCAGCGGATCCTACAATGAGCAGTTCTTC. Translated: CASSWASGSYNEQFF.

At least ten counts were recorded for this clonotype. The CDR3 nucleotides read TGTGCCAGCACGGCGGGACAGGGGTGGAATGAGCAGTTCTTC. Translated: CASTAGQGWNEQFF. This chain joins TRBV6-6 and TRBJ2-1, with TRBD1 matching 10 bases. Germline V gene sequence: CDR1 MNHNY, CDR2 SVGAGI (reference sequence). The CDR3 extends over 14 amino acids. The ends lost 7 bases at V and 7 bases at J; junction bases unmatched: 7.

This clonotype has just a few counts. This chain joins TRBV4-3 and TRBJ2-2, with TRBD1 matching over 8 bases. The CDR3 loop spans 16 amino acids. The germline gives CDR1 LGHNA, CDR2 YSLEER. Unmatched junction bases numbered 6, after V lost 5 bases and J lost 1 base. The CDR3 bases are TGCGCCAGCAGCTCCCGGACAGGGAGGAACACCGGGGAGCTGTTTTTT. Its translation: CASSSRTGRNTGELFF.

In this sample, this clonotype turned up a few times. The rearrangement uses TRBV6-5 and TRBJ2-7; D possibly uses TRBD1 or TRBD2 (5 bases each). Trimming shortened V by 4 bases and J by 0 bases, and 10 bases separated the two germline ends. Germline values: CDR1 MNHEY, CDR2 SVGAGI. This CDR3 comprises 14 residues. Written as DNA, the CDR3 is TGTGCCAGCAGTTGGGACGGAAGCTCCTACGAGCAGTACTTC. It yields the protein CASSWDGSSYEQYF.

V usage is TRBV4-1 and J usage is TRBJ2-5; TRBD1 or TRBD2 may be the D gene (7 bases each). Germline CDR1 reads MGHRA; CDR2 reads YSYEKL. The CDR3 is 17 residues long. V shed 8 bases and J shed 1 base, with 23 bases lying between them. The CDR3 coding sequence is TGCGCCAGCGGAACGCGGGGGCGACAGGGAGGCCAAGAGACCCAGTACTTC. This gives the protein CASGTRGRQGGQETQYF.